This T cell receptor (beta chain) comes out of a study of CD8+ T cells in alopecia areata. Overall study: Using the percentage of affected scalp area, treated patients' severity was scored.

Overall study findings and caveats: Resident alphabeta T cells of normal skin are also sequenced in scalp samples. Patients showed less clear TCR sequence sharing than mice, possibly partly because of HLA diversity.

Trimming shortened V by 7 bases and J by 5 bases, and 23 bases separated the two germline ends. CDR3 length: 17 amino acids. Germline CDR1 reads WSHSY; CDR2 reads SAAADI. About this clone itself: Its antigen is as yet unknown.

TCR sequencing used cDNA made by reverse transcription of extracted RNA. Using immunoSEQ multiplex PCR, the repertoire was profiled, and TCRdb retains in-frame clones only, with some absent. This sample has more than 130,000 clones, with around four fifths found just once. Sample treatment: oral pan-JAK inhibitor, 5-10 mg twice daily. Sorting from PBMCs produced CD4+ and CD8+ T cells. Sample: CD8+ T cells sorted from blood, taken at week 4, from a patient treated with tofacitinib. The clonotype was recovered from a human donor with alopecia areata. V and J are TRBV10-2 and TRBJ2-2; TRBD2 is a possible D gene (5 bases). This chain's CDR3 is CASIKSLARGWTGELFF. CDR3 DNA sequence: TGCGCCAGCATCAAGAGTCTCGCACGCGGGTGGACCGGGGAGCTGTTTTTT.